This T cell receptor beta chain was found in a study of cytomegalovirus exposure and HLA in healthy donors. Primers: 60 Vbeta forward and 13 Jbeta reverse. The method was immunoSEQ multiplex PCR; TCRdb's version includes in-frame clones alone and lacks a portion of them. The data contain about 180,000 clones, 75% to 85% of them singletons. The sequence derives from a woman aged 55-70 years in good health and CMV-seropositive. The sequenced material came from PBMCs.

CDR3 nucleotides: TGTGCCAGTAGTTCCCCTCAGTCCTACGAGCAGTACTTC. Protein sequence: CASSSPQSYEQYF. This sequence joins TRBV19 and TRBJ2-7; D is ambiguous. V gave up 5 bases and J gave up 1 base, with 9 bases separating them. Germline V CDR1 and CDR2: LNHDA, SQIVND (reference sequence). The length of the CDR3 is 13 residues.